This note documents a single TCR beta chain sequence. Its antigen is not known. The CDR3 is made up of 12 amino acids. V was shortened by 5 bases and J by 4 bases, with 8 bases between the two germline ends. Germline CDR1 and CDR2: MNHEY and SVGEGT. Via MiXCR, TCRdb re-called the RT-PCR reads, giving one row per CDR3 protein. The data hold about 480,000 distinct CDR3 sequences, with 10% to 15% observed a single time. The sample comes from a study of response to subunit inactivated influenza vaccine. Points from the study as a whole: Each seasonal influenza vaccination recruits few new T cells, the authors suggested.

The rearrangement links TRBV6-2 or TRBV6-3 to TRBJ1-2, with D unclear. The sequencing here drew on PBMCs from blood, taken roughly 46 days after vaccination. This sequence was found in a man between 45 and 60 years old who received an inactivated influenza vaccine. The CDR3 sequence is CASSTDRYGYTF. The CDR3 DNA sequence: TGTGCCAGCAGTACGGACCGCTATGGCTACACCTTC.